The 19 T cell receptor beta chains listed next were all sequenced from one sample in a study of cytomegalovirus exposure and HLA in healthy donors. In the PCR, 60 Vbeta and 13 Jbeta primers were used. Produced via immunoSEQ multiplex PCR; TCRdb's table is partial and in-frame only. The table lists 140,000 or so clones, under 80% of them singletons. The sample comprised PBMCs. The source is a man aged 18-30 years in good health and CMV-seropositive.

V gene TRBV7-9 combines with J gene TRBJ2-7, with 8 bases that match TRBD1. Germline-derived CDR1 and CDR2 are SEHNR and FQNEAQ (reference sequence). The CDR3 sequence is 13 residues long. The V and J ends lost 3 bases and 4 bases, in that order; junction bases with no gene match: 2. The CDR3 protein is CASSFRDRYEQYF. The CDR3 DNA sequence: TGTGCCAGCAGCTTCAGGGACAGGTACGAGCAGTACTTC.

CDR3 DNA: TGTGCCAGCAGCTACAATCTGGTGACCGCGATGAGAGGTAGCAATCAGCCCCAGCATTTT. This codes for CASSYNLVTAMRGSNQPQHF. The V and J genes are TRBV2 and TRBJ1-5; D not certain. V lost 6 bases to trimming and J lost 0 bases, with 27 bases between them. From germline, CDR1 is SNHLY and CDR2 FYNNEI. This CDR3 is built from 20 residues.

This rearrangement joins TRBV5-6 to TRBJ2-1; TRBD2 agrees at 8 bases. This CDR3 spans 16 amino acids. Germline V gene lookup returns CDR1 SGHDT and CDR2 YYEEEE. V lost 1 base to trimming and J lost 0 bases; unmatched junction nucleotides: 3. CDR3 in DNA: TGTGCCAGCAGCTTGACTAGCGGAAGCTCCTACAATGAGCAGTTCTTC. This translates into CASSLTSGSSYNEQFF.

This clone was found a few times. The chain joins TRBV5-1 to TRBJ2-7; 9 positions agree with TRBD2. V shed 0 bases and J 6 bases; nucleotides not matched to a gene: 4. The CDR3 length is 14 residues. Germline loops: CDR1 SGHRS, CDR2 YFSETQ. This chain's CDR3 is CASSLGLAGSEQYF. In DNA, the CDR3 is TGCGCCAGCAGCTTGGGTCTAGCGGGAAGCGAGCAGTACTTC.

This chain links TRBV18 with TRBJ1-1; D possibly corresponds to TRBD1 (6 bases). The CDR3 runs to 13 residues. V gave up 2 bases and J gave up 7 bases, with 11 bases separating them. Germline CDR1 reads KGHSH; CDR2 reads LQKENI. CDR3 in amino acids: CASSPGTRDEAFF. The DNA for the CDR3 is TGTGCCAGCTCACCAGGGACAAGGGATGAAGCTTTCTTT.

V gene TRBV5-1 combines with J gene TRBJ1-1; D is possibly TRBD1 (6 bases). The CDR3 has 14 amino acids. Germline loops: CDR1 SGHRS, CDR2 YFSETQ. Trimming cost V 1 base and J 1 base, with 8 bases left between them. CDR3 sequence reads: CASSLPRGNTEAFF. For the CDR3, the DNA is TGCGCCAGCAGCTTGCCCAGGGGGAACACTGAAGCTTTCTTT. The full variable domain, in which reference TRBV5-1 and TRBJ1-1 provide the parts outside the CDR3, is KAGVTQTPRYLIKTRGQQVTLSCSPISGHRSVSWYQQTPGQGLQFLFEYFSETQRNKGNFPGRFSGRQFSNSRSEMNVSTLELGDSALYLCASSLPRGNTEAFFGQGTRLTVV.

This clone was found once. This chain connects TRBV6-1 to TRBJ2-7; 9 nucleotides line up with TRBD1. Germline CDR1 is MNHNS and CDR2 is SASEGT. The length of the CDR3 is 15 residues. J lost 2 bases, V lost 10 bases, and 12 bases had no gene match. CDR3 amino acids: CATPPGTGSTYEQYF. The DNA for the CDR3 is TGTGCCACCCCTCCCGGGACAGGGTCGACCTACGAGCAGTACTTC.

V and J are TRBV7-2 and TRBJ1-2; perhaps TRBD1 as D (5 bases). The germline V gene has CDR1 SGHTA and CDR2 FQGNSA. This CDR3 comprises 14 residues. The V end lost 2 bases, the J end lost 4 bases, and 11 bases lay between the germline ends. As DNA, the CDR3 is TGTGCCAGCAGCTTACCGGGGGAGGTCTATGGCTACACCTTC. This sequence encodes CASSLPGEVYGYTF.

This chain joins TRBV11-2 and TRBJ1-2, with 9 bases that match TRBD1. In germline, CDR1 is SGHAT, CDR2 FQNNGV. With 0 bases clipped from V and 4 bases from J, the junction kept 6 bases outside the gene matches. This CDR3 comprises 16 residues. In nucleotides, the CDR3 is TGTGCCAGCAGCTTAGATGGCGGGACAGGGAGCTATGGCTACACCTTC. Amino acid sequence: CASSLDGGTGSYGYTF.

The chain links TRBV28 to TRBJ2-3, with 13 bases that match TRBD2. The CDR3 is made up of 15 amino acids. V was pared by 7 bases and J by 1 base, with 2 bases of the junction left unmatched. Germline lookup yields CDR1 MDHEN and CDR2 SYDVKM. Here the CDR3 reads CASKGLAGGTDTQYF. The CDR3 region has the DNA TGTGCCAGCAAAGGACTAGCGGGGGGCACAGATACGCAGTATTTT.

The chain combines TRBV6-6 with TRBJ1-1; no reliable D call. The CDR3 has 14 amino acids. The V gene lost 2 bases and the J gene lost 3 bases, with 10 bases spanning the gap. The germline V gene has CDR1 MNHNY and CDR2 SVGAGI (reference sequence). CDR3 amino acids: CASSYTGWDTEAFF. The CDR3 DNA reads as TGTGCCAGCAGTTACACGGGTTGGGACACTGAAGCTTTCTTT.

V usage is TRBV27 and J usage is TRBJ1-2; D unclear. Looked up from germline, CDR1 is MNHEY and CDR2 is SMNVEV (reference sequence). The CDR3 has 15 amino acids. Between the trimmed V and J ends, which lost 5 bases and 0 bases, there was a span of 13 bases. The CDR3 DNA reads TGTGCCAGCAGTCCACAAAGAAAGACTAACTATGGCTACACCTTC. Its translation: CASSPQRKTNYGYTF.

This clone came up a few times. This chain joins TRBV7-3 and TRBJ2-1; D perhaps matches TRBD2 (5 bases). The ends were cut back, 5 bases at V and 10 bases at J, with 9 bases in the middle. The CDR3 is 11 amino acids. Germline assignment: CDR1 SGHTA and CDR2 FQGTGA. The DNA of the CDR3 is TGTGCCAGCAGCGCGGGCCAGGAGCAGTTCTTC. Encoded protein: CASSAGQEQFF.

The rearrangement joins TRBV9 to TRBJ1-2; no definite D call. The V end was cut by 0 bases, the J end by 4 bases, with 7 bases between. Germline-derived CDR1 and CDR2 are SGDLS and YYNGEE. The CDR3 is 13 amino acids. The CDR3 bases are TGTGCCAGCAGCGTAGATAAGAGCTATGGCTACACCTTC. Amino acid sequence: CASSVDKSYGYTF.

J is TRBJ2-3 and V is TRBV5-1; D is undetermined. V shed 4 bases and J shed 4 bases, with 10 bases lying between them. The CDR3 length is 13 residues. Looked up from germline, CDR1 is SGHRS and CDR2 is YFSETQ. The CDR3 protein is CASSLGWADTQYF. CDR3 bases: TGCGCCAGCAGCCTAGGTTGGGCAGATACGCAGTATTTT.

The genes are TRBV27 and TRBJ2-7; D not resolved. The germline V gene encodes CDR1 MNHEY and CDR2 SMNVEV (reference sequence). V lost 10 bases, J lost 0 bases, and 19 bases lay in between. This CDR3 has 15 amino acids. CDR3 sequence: CATSPGFFSSYEQYF. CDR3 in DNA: TGTGCCACGTCTCCCGGGTTCTTCAGCTCCTACGAGCAGTACTTC.

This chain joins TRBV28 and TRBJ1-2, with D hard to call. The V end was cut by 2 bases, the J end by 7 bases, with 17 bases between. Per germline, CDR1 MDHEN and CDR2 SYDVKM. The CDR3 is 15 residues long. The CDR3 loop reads CASSLPPGTVSGYTF. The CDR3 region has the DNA TGTGCCAGCAGTTTACCCCCCGGAACAGTGTCTGGCTACACCTTC.

In DNA form, the CDR3 reads TGTGCCAGCAGTTTGAGAAGCACAGATACGCAGTATTTT. Residues: CASSLRSTDTQYF. The chain carries TRBV28 and TRBJ2-3; D unclear. Germline CDR1 is MDHEN and CDR2 is SYDVKM. V was clipped by 3 bases and J by 0 bases, with 4 bases between them. This CDR3 has 13 residues. Full variable domain (rest looked up from reference TRBV28 and TRBJ2-3): DVKVTQSSRYLVKRTGEKVFLECVQDMDHENMFWYRQDPGLGLRLIYFSYDVKMKEKGDIPEGYSVSREKKERFSLILESASTNQTSMYLCASSLRSTDTQYFGPGTRLTVL.

CDR3 protein: CASSHRVGEQYF. In DNA, the CDR3 is TGTGCCAGCAGCCACAGGGTGGGGGAGCAGTACTTC. The chain couples TRBV13 to TRBJ2-7, with a weak D call TRBD1 (6 bases). V was pared by 5 bases and J by 7 bases, with 12 bases between. Germline CDR1 and CDR2: PRHDT and FYEKMQ (reference sequence). CDR3 length: 12 amino acids.